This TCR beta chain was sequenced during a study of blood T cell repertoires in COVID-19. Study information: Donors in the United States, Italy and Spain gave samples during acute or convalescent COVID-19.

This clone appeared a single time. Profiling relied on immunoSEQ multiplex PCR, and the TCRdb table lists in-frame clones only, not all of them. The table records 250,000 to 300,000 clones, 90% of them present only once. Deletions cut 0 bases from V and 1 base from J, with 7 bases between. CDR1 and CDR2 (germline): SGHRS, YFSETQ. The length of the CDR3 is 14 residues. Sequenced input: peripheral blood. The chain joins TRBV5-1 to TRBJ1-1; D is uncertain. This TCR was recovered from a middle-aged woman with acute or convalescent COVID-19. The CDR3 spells CASSLESGNTEAFF. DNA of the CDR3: TGCGCCAGCAGCTTGGAATCCGGGAACACTGAAGCTTTCTTT.